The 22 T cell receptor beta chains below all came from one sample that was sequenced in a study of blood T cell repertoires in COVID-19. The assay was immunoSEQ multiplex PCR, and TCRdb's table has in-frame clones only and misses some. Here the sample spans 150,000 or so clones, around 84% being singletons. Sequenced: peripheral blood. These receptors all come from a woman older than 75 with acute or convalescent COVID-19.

The CDR3 nucleotides are TGTGCCAGCAGCTTCAGTTCGGACTGGCTTACAGATACGCAGTATTTT. Residues: CASSFSSDWLTDTQYF. The chain is built from TRBV7-2 and TRBJ2-3; D may be TRBD2 (5 bases). CDR3 length: 16 residues. V dropped 3 bases and J dropped 3 bases, with 16 bases sitting between them. Germline V CDR1 and CDR2: SGHTA, FQGNSA.

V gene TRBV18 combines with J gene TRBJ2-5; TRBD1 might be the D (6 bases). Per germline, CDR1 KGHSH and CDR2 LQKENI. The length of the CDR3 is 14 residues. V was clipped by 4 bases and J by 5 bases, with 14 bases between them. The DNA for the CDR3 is TGTGCCAGCTCACTTTCAGGGGTTGAGGAGACCCAGTACTTC. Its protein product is CASSLSGVEETQYF.

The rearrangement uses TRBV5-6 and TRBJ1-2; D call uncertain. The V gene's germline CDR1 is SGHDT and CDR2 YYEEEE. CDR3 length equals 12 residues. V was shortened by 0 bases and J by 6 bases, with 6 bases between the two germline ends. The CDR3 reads CASSLVTHGYTF. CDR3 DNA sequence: TGTGCCAGCAGCTTGGTGACACATGGCTACACCTTC. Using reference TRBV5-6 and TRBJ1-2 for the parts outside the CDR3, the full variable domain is DAGVTQSPTHLIKTRGQQVTLRCSPKSGHDTVSWYQQALGQGPQFIFQYYEEEERQRGNFPDRFSGHQFPNYSSELNVNALLLGDSALYLCASSLVTHGYTFGSGTRLTVV.

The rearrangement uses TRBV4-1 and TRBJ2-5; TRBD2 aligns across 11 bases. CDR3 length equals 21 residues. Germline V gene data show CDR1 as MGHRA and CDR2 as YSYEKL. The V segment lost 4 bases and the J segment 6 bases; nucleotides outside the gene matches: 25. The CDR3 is CASSRLFGLAGGFPSEKTQYF. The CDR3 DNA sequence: TGCGCCAGCAGCCGACTTTTCGGGCTAGCGGGAGGCTTTCCCTCCGAAAAGACCCAGTACTTC.

CDR3 nucleotide sequence: TGCGCCAGCAGTCAATTTAGCGGGAGTAACACCGGGGAGCTGTTTTTT. It encodes CASSQFSGSNTGELFF. The J gene is TRBJ2-2, the V gene TRBV5-1; the match to TRBD2 covers 9 bases. V gave up 5 bases and J gave up 2 bases; unmatched junction bases: 7. Germline lookup yields CDR1 SGHRS and CDR2 YFSETQ. The CDR3 loop spans 16 amino acids.

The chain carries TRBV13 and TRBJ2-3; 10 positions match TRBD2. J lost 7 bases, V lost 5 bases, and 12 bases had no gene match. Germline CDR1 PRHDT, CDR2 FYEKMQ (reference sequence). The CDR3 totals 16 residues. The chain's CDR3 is CASSQTGTSVRNTQYF. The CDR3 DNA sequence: TGTGCCAGCAGCCAGACCGGGACTAGCGTTCGCAATACGCAGTATTTT.

In nucleotides, the CDR3 is TGTGCCAGCAGTTCGGGACAGACTAACTATGGCTACACCTTC. It specifies CASSSGQTNYGYTF. This chain links TRBV28 with TRBJ1-2, with 7 nucleotides matching TRBD1. V trimming: 4 bases; J trimming: 0 bases; junction bases outside the gene matches: 2. The CDR3 runs 14 residues. Per germline, CDR1 MDHEN and CDR2 SYDVKM.

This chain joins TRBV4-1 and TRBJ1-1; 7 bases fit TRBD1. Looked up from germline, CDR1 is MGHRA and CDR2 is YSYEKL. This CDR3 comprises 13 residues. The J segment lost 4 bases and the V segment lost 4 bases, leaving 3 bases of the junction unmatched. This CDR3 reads CASSRDSLTEAFF. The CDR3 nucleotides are TGCGCCAGCAGCCGGGACAGTCTCACTGAAGCTTTCTTT.

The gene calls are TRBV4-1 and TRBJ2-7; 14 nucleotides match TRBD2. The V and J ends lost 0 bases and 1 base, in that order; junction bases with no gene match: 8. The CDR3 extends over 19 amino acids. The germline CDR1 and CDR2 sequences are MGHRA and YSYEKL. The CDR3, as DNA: TGCGCCAGCAGCCAAGACTTCGGACTAGCGGGAGGTTTTTCCTACGAGCAGTACTTC. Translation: CASSQDFGLAGGFSYEQYF.

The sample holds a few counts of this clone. The CDR3 DNA follows: TGTGCCAGCGGTGGGGCCCAAAGGAGGAATTCACCCCTCCACTTT. Translating it yields CASGGAQRRNSPLHF. V is TRBV2 and J is TRBJ1-6; D is perhaps TRBD1 (5 bases). CDR1 is SNHLY, CDR2 FYNNEI, per germline. The CDR3 is made up of 15 amino acids. The V end was cut by 8 bases, the J end by 7 bases, with 18 bases between.

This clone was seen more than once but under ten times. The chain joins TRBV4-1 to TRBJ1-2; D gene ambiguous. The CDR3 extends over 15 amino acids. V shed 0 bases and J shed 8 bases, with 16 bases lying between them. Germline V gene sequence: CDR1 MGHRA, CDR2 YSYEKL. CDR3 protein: CASSQEPGWMRGYTF. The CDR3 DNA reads TGCGCCAGCAGCCAAGAACCGGGATGGATGCGGGGCTACACCTTC.

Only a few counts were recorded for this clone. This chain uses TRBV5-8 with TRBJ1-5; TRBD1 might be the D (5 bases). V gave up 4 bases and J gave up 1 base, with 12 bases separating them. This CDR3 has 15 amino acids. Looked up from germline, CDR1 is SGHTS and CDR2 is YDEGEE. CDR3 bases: TGTGCCAGCAGCATGGACACCCTCAGCAATCAGCCCCAGCATTTT. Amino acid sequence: CASSMDTLSNQPQHF. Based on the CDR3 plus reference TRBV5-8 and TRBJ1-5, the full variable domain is EAGVTQSPTHLIKTRGQQATLRCSPISGHTSVYWYQQALGLGLQFLLWYDEGEERNRGNFPPRFSGRQFPNYSSELNVNALELEDSALYLCASSMDTLSNQPQHFGDGTRLSIL.

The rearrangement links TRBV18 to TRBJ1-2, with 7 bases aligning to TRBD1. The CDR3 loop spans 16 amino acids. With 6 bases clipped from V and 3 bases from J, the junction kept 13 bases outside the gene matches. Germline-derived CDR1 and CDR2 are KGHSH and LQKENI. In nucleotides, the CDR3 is TGTGCCAGCTCCTCTTCAACCCGGGACAGCGACTATGGCTACACCTTC. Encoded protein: CASSSSTRDSDYGYTF. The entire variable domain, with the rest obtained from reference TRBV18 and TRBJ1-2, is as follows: NAGVMQNPRHLVRRRGQEARLRCSPMKGHSHVYWYRQLPEEGLKFMVYLQKENIIDESGMPKERFSAEFPKEGPSILRIQQVVRGDSAAYFCASSSSTRDSDYGYTFGSGTRLTVV.

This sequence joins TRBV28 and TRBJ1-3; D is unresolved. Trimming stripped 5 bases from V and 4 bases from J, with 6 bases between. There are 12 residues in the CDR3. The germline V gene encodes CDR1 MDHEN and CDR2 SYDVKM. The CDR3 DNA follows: TGTGCCAGCAGTCTACAGGGAAACACCATATATTTT. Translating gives CASSLQGNTIYF.

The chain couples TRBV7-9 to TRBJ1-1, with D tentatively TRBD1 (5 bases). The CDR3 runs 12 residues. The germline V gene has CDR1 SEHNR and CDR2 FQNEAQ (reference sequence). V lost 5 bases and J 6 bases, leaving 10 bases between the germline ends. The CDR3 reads CASSTRGSEAFF. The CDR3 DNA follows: TGTGCCAGCAGCACAAGGGGCTCTGAAGCTTTCTTT.

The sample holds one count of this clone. The CDR3 reads CASSSPTVSGANVLTF. The DNA of the CDR3 is TGTGCCAGCAGTTCCCCGACAGTCTCTGGGGCCAACGTCCTGACTTTC. The rearrangement uses TRBV6-5 and TRBJ2-6, with D tentatively TRBD1 (5 bases). Germline-derived CDR1 and CDR2 are MNHEY and SVGAGI. The CDR3 consists of 16 residues. Between the trimmed V and J ends, which lost 4 bases and 0 bases, there was a span of 10 bases.

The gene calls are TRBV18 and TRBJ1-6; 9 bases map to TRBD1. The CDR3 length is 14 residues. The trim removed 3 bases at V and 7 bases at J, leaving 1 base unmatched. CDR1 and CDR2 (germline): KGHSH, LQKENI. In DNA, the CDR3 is TGTGCCAGCTCACCTGGGACAGGGAATTCACCCCTCCACTTT. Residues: CASSPGTGNSPLHF.

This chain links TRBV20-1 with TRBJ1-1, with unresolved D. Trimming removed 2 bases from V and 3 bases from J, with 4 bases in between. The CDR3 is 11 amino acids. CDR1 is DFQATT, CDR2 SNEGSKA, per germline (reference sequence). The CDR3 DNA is TGCAGTGCTAGACCCGACACTGAAGCTTTCTTT. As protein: CSARPDTEAFF.

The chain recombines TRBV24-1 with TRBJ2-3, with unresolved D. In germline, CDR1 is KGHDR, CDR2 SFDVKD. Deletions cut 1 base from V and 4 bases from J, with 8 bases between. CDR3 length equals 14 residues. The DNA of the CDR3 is TGTGCCACCAGTGATTTAATAGTGGCAGATACGCAGTATTTT. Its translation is CATSDLIVADTQYF.

CDR3 protein: CATSDKTGAHGNTIYF. The DNA for the CDR3 is TGTGCCACCAGTGACAAGACAGGGGCCCATGGAAACACCATATATTTT. The chain employs TRBV24-1 and TRBJ1-3, with 8 nucleotides matching TRBD1. The germline CDR1 and CDR2 sequences are KGHDR and SFDVKD. This CDR3 is 16 amino acids long. V was pared by 4 bases and J by 3 bases, with 7 bases of the junction left unmatched.

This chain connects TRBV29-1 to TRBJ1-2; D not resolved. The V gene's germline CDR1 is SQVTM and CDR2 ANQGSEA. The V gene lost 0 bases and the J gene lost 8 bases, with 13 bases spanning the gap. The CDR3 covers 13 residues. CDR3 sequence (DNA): TGCAGCGTTGAAGAATCGGTCGGGGTCGGCTACACCTTC. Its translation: CSVEESVGVGYTF.

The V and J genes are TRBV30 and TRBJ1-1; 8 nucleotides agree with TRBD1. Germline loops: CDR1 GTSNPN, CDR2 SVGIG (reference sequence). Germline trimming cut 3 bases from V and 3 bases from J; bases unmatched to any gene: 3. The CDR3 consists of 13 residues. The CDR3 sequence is CAWRSTGDTEAFF. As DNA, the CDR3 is TGTGCCTGGAGGTCGACAGGGGACACTGAAGCTTTCTTT.